These 19 T cell receptor beta chains came from one sample sequenced in a study of CD8 T cells in Susac syndrome. Roughly 0.45 to 1 ug RNA was reverse transcribed with random hexamers. MiXCR, applied by TCRdb to the immunoSEQ multiplex PCR reads, yields one record per CDR3 protein. The data show some 200,000 distinct CDR3 sequences, 85% to 95% seen once. The sequencing input was CD8+ T cells from PBMCs. The receptors here all came from a human donor with Susac syndrome.

The chain uses TRBV3-1 and TRBJ2-1; maybe TRBD2 (6 bases). This CDR3 region has 16 residues. V lost 1 base to trimming and J lost 0 bases, with 10 bases between them. CDR1 and CDR2 from the germline V gene are LGHDT and YNNKEL (reference sequence). CDR3 residues: CASSQVTSLSYNEQFF. The CDR3 nucleotides are TGTGCCAGCAGCCAAGTCACTAGCCTCTCCTACAATGAGCAGTTCTTC.

The V gene is TRBV7-2, the J gene TRBJ2-1; 14 nucleotides match TRBD2. The germline CDR1 and CDR2 sequences are SGHTA and FQGNSA. CDR3 length equals 17 residues. J lost 2 bases, V lost 7 bases, and 7 bases had no gene match. CDR3 sequence reads: CASNTGLAGGPYNEQFF. The CDR3 DNA is TGTGCCAGCAACACCGGACTAGCGGGGGGCCCCTACAATGAGCAGTTCTTC.

The genes are TRBV5-4 and TRBJ2-1; D might be TRBD1 (6 bases). This CDR3 is 15 amino acids long. V was clipped by 0 bases and J by 8 bases, with 15 bases between them. Germline assignment: CDR1 SGHNT and CDR2 YYREEE (reference sequence). CDR3 protein: CASSLGTGLGHEQFF. The CDR3 DNA reads as TGTGCCAGCAGCTTGGGTACAGGGTTGGGACATGAGCAGTTCTTC.

V gene TRBV12-3 or TRBV12-4 combines with J gene TRBJ2-7; possible D gene TRBD2, 6 bases. CDR3 length: 14 residues. Between the trimmed V and J ends, which lost 6 bases and 4 bases, there was a span of 16 bases. CDR3 loop: CASSHRGALYEQYF. CDR3 bases: TGTGCCAGCAGCCACCGCGGGGCACTGTACGAGCAGTACTTC.

The chain joins TRBV11-2 to TRBJ2-7, with D perhaps matching TRBD1 (6 bases). Germline loops: CDR1 SGHAT, CDR2 FQNNGV. This CDR3 has 14 residues. V lost 5 bases and J lost 4, with 15 bases in between. DNA of the CDR3: TGTGCCAGCAGCCCCCGGGACAATAGATACGAGCAGTACTTC. Amino acids: CASSPRDNRYEQYF.

This chain uses TRBV28 with TRBJ1-5; TRBD1 matches at 9 bases. Unmatched junction bases numbered 13, after V lost 5 bases and J lost 5 bases. The CDR3 is 17 amino acids. In germline, CDR1 is MDHEN, CDR2 SYDVKM. CDR3 sequence reads: CASSPPSGTGWHQPQHF. CDR3 nucleotide sequence: TGTGCCAGCAGTCCTCCCTCCGGGACAGGGTGGCATCAGCCCCAGCATTTT.

The chain joins TRBV18 to TRBJ2-1, with D hard to call. The V gene's germline CDR1 is KGHSH and CDR2 LQKENI. V was cut by 4 bases and J by 4 bases, with 11 bases left in between. This CDR3 has 14 amino acids. CDR3 nucleotides: TGTGCCAGCTCACTTTCAACGGCATACAATGAGCAGTTCTTC. This translates into CASSLSTAYNEQFF.

This rearrangement joins TRBV29-1 to TRBJ2-6, with unresolved D. Trimming removed 5 bases from V and 0 bases from J, with 14 bases in between. This CDR3 region has 16 residues. Germline V gene lookup returns CDR1 SQVTM and CDR2 ANQGSEA. CDR3: CSVWTEEISGANVLTF. CDR3 nucleotide sequence: TGCAGCGTTTGGACCGAGGAAATCTCTGGGGCCAACGTCCTGACTTTC.

The gene calls are TRBV27 and TRBJ1-2; 11 bases are shared with TRBD1. CDR3 length equals 17 residues. V shed 5 bases and J 4 bases; nucleotides not matched to a gene: 12. Per germline, CDR1 MNHEY and CDR2 SMNVEV (reference sequence). CDR3 region: CASSPRTGGAISYGYTF. CDR3 sequence (DNA): TGTGCCAGCAGTCCCAGGACAGGGGGCGCGATTAGCTATGGCTACACCTTC.

The chain links TRBV20-1 to TRBJ2-1; D uncertain. CDR1 and CDR2 from the germline V gene are DFQATT and SNEGSKA (reference sequence). The CDR3 contains 14 residues. Trimming took off 6 bases at V and 0 bases at J, with 12 bases between the two ends. The DNA for the CDR3 is TGCAGTGCCGAGAATTATAGCTCCTACAATGAGCAGTTCTTC. It translates to CSAENYSSYNEQFF.

This sequence joins TRBV9 and TRBJ2-4; TRBD1 is a possible D gene (5 bases). Germline V gives CDR1 SGDLS, CDR2 YYNGEE. Trimming left V 0 bases short and J 8 bases short, with 18 bases between. The CDR3 runs 16 residues. CDR3 amino acids: CASSVGREGARDIQYF. As DNA, the CDR3 is TGTGCCAGCAGCGTAGGTAGAGAAGGGGCTCGAGACATTCAGTACTTC.

The chain links TRBV20-1 to TRBJ2-7, with 8 bases aligning to TRBD1. The CDR3 contains 15 residues. The junction had 10 bases not matched to a gene; V was cut back by 0 bases and J by 6 bases. CDR1 DFQATT and CDR2 SNEGSKA come from the germline V gene (reference sequence). CDR3 sequence (DNA): TGCAGTGCTAGAGATCCCGACAGGGGAGGTCTCGAGCAGTACTTC. Translating it yields CSARDPDRGGLEQYF.

The chain couples TRBV24-1 to TRBJ2-1, with a weak D call TRBD1 (6 bases). The CDR3 covers 15 residues. The V and J ends lost 0 bases and 1 base respectively, with 6 bases between them. The germline V gene encodes CDR1 KGHDR and CDR2 SFDVKD. CDR3 residues: CATSDLDRSYNEQFF. CDR3 coding DNA: TGTGCCACCAGTGATTTGGACAGGTCCTACAATGAGCAGTTCTTC.

The V gene is TRBV20-1, the J gene TRBJ2-7; tentatively, D is TRBD2 (6 bases). This CDR3 comprises 15 residues. Germline V gene data show CDR1 as DFQATT and CDR2 as SNEGSKA (reference sequence). Trimming pared 0 bases from V and 3 bases from J, leaving 15 bases between. CDR3 region: CSARDQASENYEQYF. DNA of the CDR3: TGCAGTGCTAGAGATCAGGCTAGCGAGAACTACGAGCAGTACTTC.

V is TRBV29-1 and J is TRBJ1-4; maybe TRBD1 (6 bases). The CDR3 consists of 13 residues. Trimming removed 4 bases from V and 4 bases from J, with 10 bases in between. Per the germline V gene, CDR1 is SQVTM and CDR2 is ANQGSEA. DNA of the CDR3: TGCAGCGTTGGGACAGTCAATAATGAAAAACTGTTTTTT. Translation: CSVGTVNNEKLFF.

The V and J genes are TRBV20-1 and TRBJ1-2, with 9 bases aligning to TRBD1. Germline trimming cut 6 bases from V and 3 bases from J; bases unmatched to any gene: 5. CDR1 DFQATT and CDR2 SNEGSKA come from the germline V gene (reference sequence). This CDR3 contains 13 residues. CDR3: CSAVGQGDYGYTF. CDR3 DNA sequence: TGCAGTGCCGTGGGACAGGGAGACTATGGCTACACCTTC.

The V gene is TRBV20-1, the J gene TRBJ2-7; D unclear. This CDR3 region has 12 residues. The V gene's germline CDR1 is DFQATT and CDR2 SNEGSKA (reference sequence). V dropped 1 base and J dropped 3 bases, with 7 bases sitting between them. CDR3 loop: CSARVSYYEQYF. The CDR3 DNA sequence: TGCAGTGCTAGAGTGTCCTACTACGAGCAGTACTTC.

This sequence joins TRBV5-4 and TRBJ2-3; D assignment may be TRBD1 or TRBD2 (6 bases each). The germline V and J ends were trimmed by 1 base and 5 bases, with 11 bases remaining between them. There are 14 residues in the CDR3. Germline-derived CDR1 and CDR2 are SGHNT and YYREEE (reference sequence). CDR3 residues: CASSLSGAQDTQYF. The CDR3 region has the DNA TGTGCCAGCAGCTTGTCGGGGGCCCAAGATACGCAGTATTTT.

The rearrangement links TRBV20-1 to TRBJ1-5; TRBD1 aligns across 7 bases. CDR1 and CDR2 (germline): DFQATT, SNEGSKA (reference sequence). J lost 6 bases, V lost 6 bases, and 14 bases had no gene match. The CDR3 covers 15 residues. CDR3 in DNA: TGCAGTGCCCAACCCGACATTCCAGGGGGTCAGCCCCAGCATTTT. Amino acids: CSAQPDIPGGQPQHF.